This entry concerns a single TCR beta chain. Its antigen is unknown. Then a second PCR, running roughly 7 to 12 cycles, was carried out with a sample-barcoded 5' primer and a J-beta primer mix. TCRdb independently ran MiXCR on the 5' RACE reads; one entry per CDR3 protein. The data hold about 720,000 distinct CDR3 sequences, with roughly 20% observed a single time. This entry belongs to a study of blood T cells in healthy people across ages. Findings and caveats of the study: Measured against age, TCR beta diversity per million T cells decreased in a roughly linear manner.

The receptor was derived from a man aged 65 to 79 in good health. Sequencing was carried out using blood.

For the CDR3, the DNA is TGCGCCAGCAGCGCGACAGTCACCGGGGAGCTGTTTTTT. Translated: CASSATVTGELFF. This chain links TRBV5-1 with TRBJ2-2, with D possibly matching TRBD1 (5 bases). CDR1 and CDR2 from the germline V gene are SGHRS and YFSETQ. The V and J ends lost 4 bases and 4 bases respectively, with 8 bases between them. The CDR3 runs to 13 residues.